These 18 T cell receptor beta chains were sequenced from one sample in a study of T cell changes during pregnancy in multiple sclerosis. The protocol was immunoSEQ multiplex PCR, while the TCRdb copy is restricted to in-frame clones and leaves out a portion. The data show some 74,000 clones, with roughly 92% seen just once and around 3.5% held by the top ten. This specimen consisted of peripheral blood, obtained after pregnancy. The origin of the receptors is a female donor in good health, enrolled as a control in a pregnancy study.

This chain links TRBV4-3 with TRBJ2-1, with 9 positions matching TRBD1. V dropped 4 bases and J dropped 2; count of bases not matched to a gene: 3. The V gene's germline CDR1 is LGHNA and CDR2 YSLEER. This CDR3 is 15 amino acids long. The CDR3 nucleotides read TGCGCCAGCAGCCGGGACAGGGAGGCCTACAATGAGCAGTTCTTC. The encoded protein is CASSRDREAYNEQFF.

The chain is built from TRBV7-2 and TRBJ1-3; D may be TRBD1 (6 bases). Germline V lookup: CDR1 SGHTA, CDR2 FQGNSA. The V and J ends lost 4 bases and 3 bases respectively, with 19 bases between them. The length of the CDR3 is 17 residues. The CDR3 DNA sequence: TGTGCCAGCAGCTCCGCGGTGGGGGCGAGGAGTGGAAACACCATATATTTT. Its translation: CASSSAVGARSGNTIYF.

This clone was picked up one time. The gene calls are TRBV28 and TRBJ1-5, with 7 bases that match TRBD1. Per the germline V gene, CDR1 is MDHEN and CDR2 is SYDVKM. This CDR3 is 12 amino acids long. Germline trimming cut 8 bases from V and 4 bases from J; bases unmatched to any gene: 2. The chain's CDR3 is CASGRGNQPQHF. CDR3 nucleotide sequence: TGTGCCAGCGGCAGGGGGAATCAGCCCCAGCATTTT. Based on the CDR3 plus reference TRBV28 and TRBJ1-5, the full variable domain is DVKVTQSSRYLVKRTGEKVFLECVQDMDHENMFWYRQDPGLGLRLIYFSYDVKMKEKGDIPEGYSVSREKKERFSLILESASTNQTSMYLCASGRGNQPQHFGDGTRLSIL.

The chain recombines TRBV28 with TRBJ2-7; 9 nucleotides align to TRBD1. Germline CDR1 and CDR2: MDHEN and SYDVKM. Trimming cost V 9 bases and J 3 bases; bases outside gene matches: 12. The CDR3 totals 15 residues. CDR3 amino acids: CASISHGTGNYEQYF. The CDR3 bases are TGTGCCAGTATCTCCCACGGGACAGGGAACTACGAGCAGTACTTC.

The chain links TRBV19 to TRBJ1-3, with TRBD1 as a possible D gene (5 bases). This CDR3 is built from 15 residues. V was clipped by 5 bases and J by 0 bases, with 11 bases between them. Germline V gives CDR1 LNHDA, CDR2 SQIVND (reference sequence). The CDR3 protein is CASSLGPLSGNTIYF. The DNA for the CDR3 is TGTGCCAGTAGTTTGGGGCCTCTCTCTGGAAACACCATATATTTT.

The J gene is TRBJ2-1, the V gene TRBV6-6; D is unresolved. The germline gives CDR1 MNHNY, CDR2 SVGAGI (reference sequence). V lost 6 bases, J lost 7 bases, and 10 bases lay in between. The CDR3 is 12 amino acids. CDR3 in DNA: TGTGCCAGCAGCAAAATACGGAATGAGCAGTTCTTC. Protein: CASSKIRNEQFF.

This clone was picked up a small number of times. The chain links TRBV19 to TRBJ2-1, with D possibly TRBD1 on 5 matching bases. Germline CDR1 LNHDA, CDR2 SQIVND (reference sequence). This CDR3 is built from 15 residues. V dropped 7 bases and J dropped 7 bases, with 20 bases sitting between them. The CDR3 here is CASTPWGGRVNEQFF. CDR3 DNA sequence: TGTGCCAGTACCCCGTGGGGCGGCCGGGTGAATGAGCAGTTCTTC.

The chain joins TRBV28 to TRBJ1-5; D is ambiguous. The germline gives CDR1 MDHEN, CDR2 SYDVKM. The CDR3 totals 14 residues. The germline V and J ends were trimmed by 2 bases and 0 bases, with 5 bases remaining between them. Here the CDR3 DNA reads TGTGCCAGCAGTTTACAGGCTAGCAATCAGCCCCAGCATTTT. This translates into CASSLQASNQPQHF.

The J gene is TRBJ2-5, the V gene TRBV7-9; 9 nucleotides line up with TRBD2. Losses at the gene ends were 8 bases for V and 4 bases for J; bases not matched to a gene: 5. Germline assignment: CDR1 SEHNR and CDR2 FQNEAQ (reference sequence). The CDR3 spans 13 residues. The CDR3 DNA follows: TGTGCCAGCGGGACTAGCATAACAGAGACCCAGTACTTC. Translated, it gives CASGTSITETQYF.

CDR3 protein: CASSHHASGGYHEQFF. CDR3 in DNA: TGTGCCAGCAGCCACCATGCTAGCGGGGGGTACCATGAGCAGTTCTTC. The V call is TRBV21-1, the J call TRBJ2-1; the table's D gene call, TRBD2, was not cross checked with the DNA. TRBV21-1 counts as a pseudogene. The CDR3 spans 16 residues.

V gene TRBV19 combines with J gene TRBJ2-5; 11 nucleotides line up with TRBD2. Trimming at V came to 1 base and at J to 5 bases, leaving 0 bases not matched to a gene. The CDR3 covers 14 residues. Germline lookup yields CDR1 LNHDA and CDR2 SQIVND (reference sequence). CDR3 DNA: TGTGCCAGTAGTATAGGACTAGCGGGGGAGACCCAGTACTTC. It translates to CASSIGLAGETQYF.

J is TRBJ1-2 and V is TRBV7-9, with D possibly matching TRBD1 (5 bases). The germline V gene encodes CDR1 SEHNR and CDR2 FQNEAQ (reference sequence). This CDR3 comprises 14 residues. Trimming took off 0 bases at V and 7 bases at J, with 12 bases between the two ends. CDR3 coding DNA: TGTGCCAGCAGCTTAGCAAGGGGAAACGGTGGCTACACCTTC. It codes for CASSLARGNGGYTF.

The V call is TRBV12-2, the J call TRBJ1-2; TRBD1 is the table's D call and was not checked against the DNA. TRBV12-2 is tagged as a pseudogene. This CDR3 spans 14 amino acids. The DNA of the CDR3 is TGTGCAAGTCTAAGAGACAGGATCAGAAATGGCTACACCTTC. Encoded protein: CASLRDRIRNGYTF.

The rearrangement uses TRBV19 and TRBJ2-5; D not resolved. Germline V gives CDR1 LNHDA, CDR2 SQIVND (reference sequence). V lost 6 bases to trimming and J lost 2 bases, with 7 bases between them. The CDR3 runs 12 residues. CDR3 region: CASRGTQETQYF. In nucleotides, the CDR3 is TGTGCCAGTAGGGGCACACAAGAGACCCAGTACTTC.

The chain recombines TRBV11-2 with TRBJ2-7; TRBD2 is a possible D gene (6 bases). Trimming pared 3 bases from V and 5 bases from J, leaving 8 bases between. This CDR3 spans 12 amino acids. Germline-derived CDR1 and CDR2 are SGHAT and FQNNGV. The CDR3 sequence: CASSLRGNEQYF. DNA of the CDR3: TGTGCCAGCAGCTTGCGGGGAAACGAGCAGTACTTC.

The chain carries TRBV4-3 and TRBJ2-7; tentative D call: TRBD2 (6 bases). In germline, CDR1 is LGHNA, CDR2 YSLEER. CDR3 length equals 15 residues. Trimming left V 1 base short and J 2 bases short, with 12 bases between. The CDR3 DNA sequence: TGCGCCAGCAGCCAAGGGGCGGGGCCAACCTACGAGCAGTACTTC. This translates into CASSQGAGPTYEQYF.

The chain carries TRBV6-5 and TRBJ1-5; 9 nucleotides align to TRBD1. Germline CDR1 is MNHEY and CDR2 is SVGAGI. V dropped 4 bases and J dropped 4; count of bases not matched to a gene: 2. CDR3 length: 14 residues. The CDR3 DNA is TGTGCCAGCAGTTTGGGGACAGGGAATCAGCCCCAGCATTTT. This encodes CASSLGTGNQPQHF.

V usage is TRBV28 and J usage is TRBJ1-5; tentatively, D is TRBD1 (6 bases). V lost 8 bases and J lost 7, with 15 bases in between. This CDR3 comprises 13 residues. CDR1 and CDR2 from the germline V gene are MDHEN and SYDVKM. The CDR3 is CASRLQGIQPQHF. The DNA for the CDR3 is TGTGCCAGCCGGCTTCAGGGGATACAGCCCCAGCATTTT.